This TCR beta chain came from a study of cytomegalovirus exposure and HLA in healthy donors. Study-level points and caveats: Indistinguishable V segments, including TRBV6-2 and TRBV6-3, were excluded. TCR beta chains associated with HLA were, in a later analysis, more clonally expanded than equally common others. Analyzed later, most CMV-associated TCR beta chains appeared HLA-restricted.

Trimming took 7 bases from V and 1 from J; bases not matched to a gene: 9. The CDR3 is made up of 15 amino acids. Germline CDR1 is SGHNT and CDR2 is YYREEE (reference sequence). This clone has a handful of counts. The antigen is not known. The PCR employed 60 Vbeta primers together with 13 Jbeta primers. Profiling relied on immunoSEQ multiplex PCR, and the TCRdb table lists in-frame clones only, not all of them. The repertoire holds fewer than 150,000 clones, with around 85% as singletons. The genes are TRBV5-4 and TRBJ1-1, with TRBD1 matching 8 bases. The sequenced material came from PBMCs. The TCR originated in a woman aged 25-40 years in good health and CMV-seropositive. CDR3 in amino acids: CASGGGTGPNTEAFF. Written as DNA, the CDR3 is TGTGCCAGCGGGGGGGGGACAGGACCGAACACTGAAGCTTTCTTT.